Listed here are 30 T cell receptor beta chains from one sample, sequenced in a study of cytomegalovirus exposure and HLA in healthy donors (dated by TCRdb to between 2016 and 2019). The library was made by the immunoSEQ multiplex PCR assay. For the multiplex PCR, a mixture combining 60 forward primers for TCR Vbeta segments and 13 reverse primers for TCR Jbeta segments was used. In its TCRdb copy, this immuneACCESS table keeps in-frame sequences only and misses some clones. Where compared with another copy, unresolved V genes explain less than half of these, and the others have no known cause. A total of more than 150,000 clones appear in this sample, 75% to 80% of them only once. About an eighth of the sample rests with the top ten. Sequencing used PBMCs. Every receptor here comes from a man over 45 in good health and CMV-seropositive.

V usage is TRBV5-4 and J usage is TRBJ1-3; D is possibly TRBD1 (6 bases). Trimming took off 1 base at V and 3 bases at J, with 8 bases between the two ends. Germline-derived CDR1 and CDR2 are SGHNT and YYREEE (reference sequence). The CDR3 contains 14 residues. The CDR3 loop is CASSLRGIGNTIYF. The CDR3 nucleotides read TGTGCCAGCAGCTTGAGGGGGATTGGAAACACCATATATTTT. Looking up the rest from reference TRBV5-4 and TRBJ1-3 gives the full variable domain: ETGVTQSPTHLIKTRGQQVTLRCSSQSGHNTVSWYQQALGQGPQFIFQYYREEENGRGNFPPRFSGLQFPNYSSELNVNALELDDSALYLCASSLRGIGNTIYFGEGSWLTVV.

This chain connects TRBV28 to TRBJ1-2; 8 bases are shared with TRBD1. The germline gives CDR1 MDHEN, CDR2 SYDVKM. The CDR3 contains 13 residues. With 6 bases clipped from V and 8 bases from J, the junction kept 8 bases outside the gene matches. The CDR3, as DNA: TGTGCCAGCAGCCAGACAGGGGCCCAGGGCTACACCTTC. Its translation: CASSQTGAQGYTF.

The chain is built from TRBV2 and TRBJ1-6; 7 bases align to TRBD1. Per germline, CDR1 SNHLY and CDR2 FYNNEI. The CDR3 totals 14 residues. V was clipped by 6 bases and J by 7 bases; unmatched bases: 6. In nucleotides, the CDR3 is TGTGCCAGCAGAGGGGACAGTGGGAATTCACCCCTCCACTTT. Protein sequence: CASRGDSGNSPLHF.

The chain is built from TRBV5-1 and TRBJ2-5; 7 nucleotides agree with TRBD1. Trimming cost V 0 bases and J 5 bases; bases outside gene matches: 4. This CDR3 contains 14 residues. From germline, CDR1 is SGHRS and CDR2 YFSETQ. The CDR3 nucleotides read TGCGCCAGCAGCTTGGGACAGGGAAGGGAGACCCAGTACTTC. Translated: CASSLGQGRETQYF.

This rearrangement joins TRBV6-5 to TRBJ1-2, with D perhaps matching TRBD1 (6 bases). This CDR3 is built from 12 residues. Germline assignment: CDR1 MNHEY and CDR2 SVGAGI. Trimming pared 6 bases from V and 2 bases from J, leaving 7 bases between. This chain's CDR3 is CASRQGNYGYTF. The CDR3, as DNA: TGTGCCAGCAGACAGGGCAACTATGGCTACACCTTC.

The chain combines TRBV25-1 with TRBJ2-2, with D possibly matching TRBD1 (6 bases). The V and J ends lost 6 bases and 1 base respectively, with 6 bases between them. Germline-derived CDR1 and CDR2 are MGHDK and SYGVNS. CDR3 size: 13 residues. The CDR3 loop is CASRGQNTGELFF. CDR3 DNA: TGTGCCAGCAGGGGACAGAACACCGGGGAGCTGTTTTTT.

This clone was found once. The sample holds other DNA sequences that translate to the same CDR3. This chain links TRBV7-3 with TRBJ2-1, with TRBD2 matching 11 bases. This CDR3 region has 15 residues. Germline CDR1 and CDR2: SGHTA and FQGTGA. After removal of 5 bases from V and 6 bases from J, the junction contained 6 bases not matched to a gene. CDR3 DNA sequence: TGTGCCAGCAGCCTAATAGCGGGGGGGGTCAATGAGCAGTTCTTC. Translation gives CASSLIAGGVNEQFF.

V and J are TRBV5-1 and TRBJ2-7; weak D call: TRBD2 (6 bases). V was pared by 3 bases and J by 6 bases, with 10 bases between. Germline CDR1 reads SGHRS; CDR2 reads YFSETQ. This CDR3 contains 12 residues. CDR3 sequence (DNA): TGCGCCAGCAGCTCGCAGGGAGGCGAGCAGTACTTC. Amino acids: CASSSQGGEQYF. Combining the CDR3 with reference TRBV5-1 and TRBJ2-7 gives the whole variable domain KAGVTQTPRYLIKTRGQQVTLSCSPISGHRSVSWYQQTPGQGLQFLFEYFSETQRNKGNFPGRFSGRQFSNSRSEMNVSTLELGDSALYLCASSSQGGEQYFGPGTRLTVT.

The genes are TRBV6-1 and TRBJ1-1; 12 nucleotides line up with TRBD1. CDR1 is MNHNS, CDR2 SASEGT, per germline. J lost 2 bases, V lost 2 bases, and 3 bases had no gene match. The CDR3 covers 16 residues. The CDR3 DNA sequence: TGTGCCAGCAGTGAACCGGGACAGGGGGCAAACACTGAAGCTTTCTTT. Its translation is CASSEPGQGANTEAFF.

Turning to this clone: Additional DNA sequences in this sample encode the identical CDR3. The chain recombines TRBV7-9 with TRBJ1-4; 9 positions match TRBD1. This CDR3 spans 14 amino acids. Germline V CDR1 and CDR2: SEHNR, FQNEAQ (reference sequence). V lost 5 bases, J lost 5 bases, and 3 bases stayed unmatched. The CDR3 region has the DNA TGTGCCAGCAGCCCGGGACAGGGCAATGAAAAACTGTTTTTT. This gives the protein CASSPGQGNEKLFF.

This CDR3 is CASSPTGYCEAFF. Written as DNA, the CDR3 is TGTGCCAGCTCACCGACAGGGTATTGTGAAGCTTTCTTT. The rearrangement uses TRBV18 and TRBJ1-1, with 7 bases matching TRBD1. This CDR3 region has 13 residues. The J segment lost 7 bases and the V segment lost 3 bases, leaving 5 bases of the junction unmatched. Looked up from germline, CDR1 is KGHSH and CDR2 is LQKENI.

This clone was seen only a few times. This rearrangement joins TRBV2 to TRBJ1-5; D not resolved. V lost 2 bases and J 5 bases, leaving 7 bases between the germline ends. Germline V gene sequence: CDR1 SNHLY, CDR2 FYNNEI. The CDR3 loop spans 13 amino acids. CDR3 in amino acids: CASSEWAHQPQHF. The CDR3 nucleotides read TGTGCCAGCAGTGAATGGGCGCATCAGCCCCAGCATTTT. The full variable domain, rest sourced from reference TRBV2 and TRBJ1-5, is EPEVTQTPSHQVTQMGQEVILRCVPISNHLYFYWYRQILGQKVEFLVSFYNNEISEKSEIFDDQFSVERPDGSNFTLKIRSTKLEDSAMYFCASSEWAHQPQHFGDGTRLSIL.

The chain has TRBV11-2 and TRBJ1-2; perhaps TRBD1 as D (5 bases). CDR1 SGHAT and CDR2 FQNNGV come from the germline V gene. V was shortened by 4 bases and J by 6 bases, with 27 bases between the two germline ends. The CDR3 consists of 18 residues. The CDR3, as DNA: TGTGCCAGCAGCTCGAGCCCCCGGGGACGGGGGGTTAGGAATGGCTACACCTTC. This gives the protein CASSSSPRGRGVRNGYTF.

This chain uses TRBV4-1 with TRBJ2-5; D is uncertain. Germline V gives CDR1 MGHRA, CDR2 YSYEKL. V was clipped by 2 bases and J by 0 bases, with 10 bases between them. This CDR3 contains 15 residues. The CDR3 spells CASSQPEEYQETQYF. Here the CDR3 DNA reads TGCGCCAGCAGCCAACCCGAGGAGTACCAAGAGACCCAGTACTTC.

This clone was detected once. The chain is built from TRBV7-3 and TRBJ2-7; 8 nucleotides match TRBD2. CDR1 and CDR2 from the germline V gene are SGHTA and FQGTGA. The CDR3 is 14 amino acids. V was clipped by 5 bases and J by 0 bases; unmatched bases: 3. CDR3 DNA sequence: TGTGCCAGCAGCGTAAGCGGGGGCTCCTACGAGCAGTACTTC. Protein sequence: CASSVSGGSYEQYF.

V gene TRBV28 combines with J gene TRBJ2-3, with D possibly TRBD1 on 6 matching bases. The CDR3 contains 14 residues. Per the germline V gene, CDR1 is MDHEN and CDR2 is SYDVKM. Trimming stripped 5 bases from V and 1 base from J, with 10 bases between. CDR3 loop: CASSHRTGTDTQYF. In DNA, the CDR3 is TGTGCCAGCAGTCACCGGACAGGCACAGATACGCAGTATTTT.

The rearrangement uses TRBV7-2 and TRBJ2-1; 8 bases are shared with TRBD1. J gave up 9 bases and V 6 bases, and 7 bases lay outside the gene matches. The germline V gene encodes CDR1 SGHTA and CDR2 FQGNSA. CDR3 length equals 13 residues. CDR3 DNA: TGTGCCAGCAGTCCACGACAGGGGACTGAGCAGTTCTTC. As protein: CASSPRQGTEQFF.

This rearrangement joins TRBV29-1 to TRBJ2-3; D is undetermined. Germline V CDR1 and CDR2: SQVTM, ANQGSEA. This CDR3 is 12 amino acids long. V lost 0 bases and J lost 4, with 5 bases in between. The CDR3 nucleotides read TGCAGCGTTGAAGAGGGCTCAGATACGCAGTATTTT. Residues: CSVEEGSDTQYF.

The chain couples TRBV25-1 to TRBJ1-3, with TRBD1 matching 7 bases. Per the germline V gene, CDR1 is MGHDK and CDR2 is SYGVNS. J gave up 7 bases and V 1 base, and 7 bases lay outside the gene matches. This CDR3 is 15 amino acids long. The CDR3 nucleotides read TGTGCCAGCAGTGAATTACAGGGGAGGTTGAACACCATATATTTT. Residues: CASSELQGRLNTIYF.

V usage is TRBV9 and J usage is TRBJ2-7; 9 bases are a match to TRBD1. Germline-derived CDR1 and CDR2 are SGDLS and YYNGEE. The CDR3 is 15 residues long. Trimming took 0 bases from V and 1 from J; bases not matched to a gene: 2. Here the CDR3 DNA reads TGTGCCAGCAGCGTAGGACAGGGGGAATCCTACGAGCAGTACTTC. Its protein product is CASSVGQGESYEQYF.

V gene TRBV5-1 combines with J gene TRBJ1-1; D remains ambiguous. With 0 bases removed from V and 4 bases from J, the gap between germline ends came to 7 bases. The CDR3 covers 13 residues. CDR1 and CDR2 from the germline V gene are SGHRS and YFSETQ. In nucleotides, the CDR3 is TGCGCCAGCAGCTTGGAATTGGCCACTGAAGCTTTCTTT. It translates to CASSLELATEAFF.

The genes are TRBV28 and TRBJ2-2; maybe TRBD2 (6 bases). Per germline, CDR1 MDHEN and CDR2 SYDVKM. This CDR3 has 13 amino acids. The ends were cut back, 8 bases at V and 4 bases at J, with 11 bases in the middle. This CDR3 is CASGREATGELFF. CDR3 in DNA: TGTGCCAGCGGCAGGGAGGCCACCGGGGAGCTGTTTTTT.

The V gene is TRBV6-6, the J gene TRBJ1-4; TRBD1 agrees at 8 bases. With V trimmed by 5 bases and J by 6 bases, 8 bases remained unmatched. The CDR3 consists of 15 residues. Per the germline V gene, CDR1 is MNHNY and CDR2 is SVGAGI (reference sequence). CDR3 DNA sequence: TGTGCCAGCAGTCCCCAGGACAGGGTCCATGAAAAACTGTTTTTT. It translates to CASSPQDRVHEKLFF.

This chain connects TRBV19 to TRBJ2-4; TRBD1 is a possible D gene (6 bases). The CDR3 covers 14 residues. Germline CDR1 LNHDA, CDR2 SQIVND (reference sequence). Trimming stripped 7 bases from V and 4 bases from J, with 14 bases between. The CDR3, as DNA: TGTGCCAGTACCCTAGGACAGCCGAAAAACATTCAGTACTTC. Its protein product is CASTLGQPKNIQYF.

The rearrangement joins TRBV29-1 to TRBJ1-2; TRBD1 agrees at 9 bases. J gave up 4 bases and V 0 bases, and 15 bases lay outside the gene matches. The CDR3 consists of 18 residues. Germline CDR1 and CDR2: SQVTM and ANQGSEA. The CDR3 loop reads CSVEDSGTGLVDSYGYTF. The DNA of the CDR3 is TGCAGCGTTGAAGACTCCGGGACAGGGTTAGTTGATAGCTATGGCTACACCTTC.

The rearrangement links TRBV27 to TRBJ2-5; the match to TRBD2 covers 7 bases. Germline CDR1 and CDR2: MNHEY and SMNVEV (reference sequence). J lost 4 bases, V lost 0 bases, and 8 bases had no gene match. CDR3 length: 16 residues. CDR3 in amino acids: CASSLSAPPSGETQYF. CDR3 nucleotides: TGTGCCAGCAGTTTATCCGCTCCCCCTAGCGGAGAGACCCAGTACTTC.

The rearrangement uses TRBV4-2 and TRBJ1-6; D remains ambiguous. The germline V and J ends were trimmed by 8 bases and 0 bases, with 14 bases remaining between them. Germline V gene lookup returns CDR1 LGHNA and CDR2 YNFKEQ. CDR3 length: 16 residues. The chain's CDR3 is CASQRSASSYNSPLHF. CDR3 DNA sequence: TGTGCCAGCCAGAGGTCTGCGAGCTCCTATAATTCACCCCTCCACTTT.

V usage is TRBV9 and J usage is TRBJ2-6; D is possibly TRBD1 (6 bases). V was clipped by 4 bases and J by 1 base, with 21 bases between them. Germline V gene data show CDR1 as SGDLS and CDR2 as YYNGEE. The CDR3 is 19 amino acids. Here the CDR3 reads CASSPQGYSVGSGANVLTF. The CDR3 DNA reads as TGTGCCAGCAGCCCTCAGGGGTATTCGGTAGGATCTGGGGCCAACGTCCTGACTTTC.

This clone was observed a single time. The chain has TRBV5-8 and TRBJ1-2; D gene uncertain. Trimming took off 1 base at V and 1 base at J, with 8 bases between the two ends. Germline V gives CDR1 SGHTS, CDR2 YDEGEE. The CDR3 sequence is 14 residues long. The CDR3 loop is CASSLRTVNYGYTF. The CDR3 DNA follows: TGTGCCAGCAGCTTGCGGACTGTTAACTATGGCTACACCTTC.

This chain links TRBV10-2 with TRBJ1-1, with 7 bases that match TRBD1. CDR1 is WSHSY, CDR2 SAAADI, per germline. With V trimmed by 6 bases and J by 5 bases, 9 bases remained unmatched. CDR3 size: 14 residues. The CDR3 is CASRETTGSTEAFF. As DNA, the CDR3 is TGCGCCAGCAGGGAAACGACAGGGTCGACTGAAGCTTTCTTT.